The 30 T cell receptor beta chains below were found in one sample sequenced in a study of T cells in Graves' hyperthyroidism and ophthalmopathy (dated by TCRdb to between 2018 and 2021). Receptor libraries were prepared by multiplex PCR. These reads were obtained on an Illumina HiSeq 2000. Amplification of TCR beta CDR3 regions was carried out from RNA transcripts. A first-round RT-PCR of the TCR CDR3 used the HTBI primer set with the Qiagen OneStep RT-PCR kit. TCRdb reworked the public reads: Q25 trimming with fastp, MiXCR clone assembly, productive beta chains retained. Each record represents a unique CDR3 protein, reported with the most common genes and DNA among its rows. This sample is represented by fewer than 800,000 distinct CDR3 sequences; roughly 15% of them were singletons. The ten largest clones add up to 8.4% of the sample. The sequenced sample was blood. The source of these receptors is a man aged 18 to 30 with Graves' hyperthyroidism.

Many counts were recorded for this clonotype. The chain recombines TRBV29-1 with TRBJ2-1, with D possibly matching TRBD2 (5 bases). CDR1 is SQVTM and CDR2 is ANQGSEA in the germline V gene. CDR3 length: 15 amino acids. V was shortened by 2 bases and J by 5 bases, with 16 bases between the two germline ends. The CDR3: CSVEWTGERDNEQFF. The CDR3 coding sequence is TGCAGCGTTGAATGGACTGGCGAAAGGGACAATGAGCAGTTCTTC.

The V call is TRBV2, the J call TRBJ2-1; 8 bases line up with TRBD2. This CDR3 spans 16 amino acids. Germline-derived CDR1 and CDR2 are SNHLY and FYNNEI. The V and J ends lost 1 base and 7 bases, in that order; junction bases with no gene match: 9. CDR3 nucleotides: TGTGCCAGCAGTGAAGGGGGGGCGGGGGGTGGGAATGAGCAGTTCTTC. Amino acids: CASSEGGAGGGNEQFF. The full variable domain, in which reference TRBV2 and TRBJ2-1 provide the parts outside the CDR3, is EPEVTQTPSHQVTQMGQEVILRCVPISNHLYFYWYRQILGQKVEFLVSFYNNEISEKSEIFDDQFSVERPDGSNFTLKIRSTKLEDSAMYFCASSEGGAGGGNEQFFGPGTRLTVL.

The chain links TRBV20-1 to TRBJ2-5; TRBD2 aligns across 8 bases. CDR3 length: 13 amino acids. Germline V gene data show CDR1 as DFQATT and CDR2 as SNEGSKA (reference sequence). J lost 5 bases, V lost 3 bases, and 5 bases had no gene match. CDR3 sequence: CSASLAGRETQYF. As DNA, the CDR3 is TGCAGTGCTAGTTTAGCGGGAAGGGAGACCCAGTACTTC.

The gene calls are TRBV4-3 and TRBJ2-7, with 13 bases lining up with TRBD2. Losses at the gene ends were 5 bases for V and 3 bases for J; bases not matched to a gene: 4. Germline V CDR1 and CDR2: LGHNA, YSLEER. The CDR3 loop spans 15 amino acids. For the CDR3, the DNA is TGCGCCAGCAGCATACGGACTAGCGGGAGCTACGAGCAGTACTTC. It encodes CASSIRTSGSYEQYF.

V and J are TRBV29-1 and TRBJ2-1; D perhaps matches TRBD2 (7 bases). Germline CDR1 SQVTM, CDR2 ANQGSEA. This CDR3 has 14 amino acids. Trimming pared 3 bases from V and 2 bases from J, leaving 11 bases between. This CDR3 reads CSVDGGGPYNEQFF. For the CDR3, the DNA is TGCAGCGTTGATGGGGGGGGCCCCTACAATGAGCAGTTCTTC.

The CDR3 DNA is TGTGCCAGCAGCGTGGGACTAGGGGCCACCGGGGAGCTGTTTTTT. Protein sequence: CASSVGLGATGELFF. The chain joins TRBV2 to TRBJ2-2, with 8 positions matching TRBD2. Germline V CDR1 and CDR2: SNHLY, FYNNEI. V gave up 6 bases and J gave up 4 bases; unmatched junction bases: 7. CDR3 size: 15 residues.

As regards this clonotype: Given a much more abundant clone one base away, this may be a read error. The chain is built from TRBV5-1 and TRBJ2-7; maybe TRBD2 (6 bases). Germline-derived CDR1 and CDR2 are SGHRS and YFSETQ. CDR3 length equals 15 residues. The CDR3 region has the DNA TGCGCCAGCCGCTTGCGTCAAGCGGGCCCCTACGAGCAGTACTTC. It specifies CASRLRQAGPYEQYF.

This chain connects TRBV13 to TRBJ1-2; no clear D. Germline CDR1 is PRHDT and CDR2 is FYEKMQ (reference sequence). Trimming removed 2 bases from V and 4 bases from J, with 14 bases in between. The CDR3 has 15 amino acids. The CDR3 region has the DNA TGTGCCAGCAGCTTAAGACGGCAACCTCTCTATGGCTACACCTTC. It yields the protein CASSLRRQPLYGYTF.

The chain uses TRBV5-1 and TRBJ1-2; TRBD1 might be the D (5 bases). Looked up from germline, CDR1 is SGHRS and CDR2 is YFSETQ. V dropped 1 base and J dropped 7 bases, with 8 bases sitting between them. The CDR3 totals 12 residues. The CDR3 region is CASSLFQGGYTF. CDR3 coding DNA: TGCGCCAGCAGCTTGTTCCAGGGTGGCTACACCTTC. The entire variable domain, with the rest obtained from reference TRBV5-1 and TRBJ1-2, is as follows: KAGVTQTPRYLIKTRGQQVTLSCSPISGHRSVSWYQQTPGQGLQFLFEYFSETQRNKGNFPGRFSGRQFSNSRSEMNVSTLELGDSALYLCASSLFQGGYTFGSGTRLTVV.

The chain employs TRBV7-2 and TRBJ2-5; 11 positions match TRBD2. The CDR3 has 16 residues. From germline, CDR1 is SGHTA and CDR2 FQGNSA. The junction had 11 bases not matched to a gene; V was cut back by 6 bases and J by 5 bases. The CDR3 DNA follows: TGTGCCAGCAGACGGACTAGCGGGTCTTGGAAGGAGACCCAGTACTTC. It codes for CASRRTSGSWKETQYF.

The chain recombines TRBV5-1 with TRBJ2-1; maybe TRBD2 (5 bases). This CDR3 has 14 residues. Germline CDR1 reads SGHRS; CDR2 reads YFSETQ. V shed 4 bases and J shed 6 bases, with 14 bases lying between them. The CDR3 sequence is CASSLPGVGNEQFF. The CDR3 DNA reads TGCGCCAGCAGCCTGCCCGGGGTAGGCAATGAGCAGTTCTTC.

This clonotype was counted many times. The V gene is TRBV20-1, the J gene TRBJ2-1, with 10 nucleotides matching TRBD2. The CDR3 runs 15 residues. CDR1 and CDR2 (germline): DFQATT, SNEGSKA (reference sequence). The J segment lost 8 bases and the V segment lost 0 bases, leaving 7 bases of the junction unmatched. The DNA for the CDR3 is TGCAGTGCTAGAGATCTAGCGGGAGTTAGGGATGAGCAGTTCTTC. As protein: CSARDLAGVRDEQFF.

The rearrangement joins TRBV7-2 to TRBJ2-7, with D tentatively TRBD2 (5 bases). The germline gives CDR1 SGHTA, CDR2 FQGNSA. This CDR3 spans 13 amino acids. The ends were cut back, 2 bases at V and 6 bases at J, with 11 bases in the middle. CDR3: CASSLSGEVEQYF. CDR3 DNA: TGTGCCAGCAGCTTAAGCGGCGAGGTCGAGCAGTACTTC. Variable domain in full (rest from reference TRBV7-2 and TRBJ2-7): GAGVSQSPSNKVTEKGKDVELRCDPISGHTALYWYRQSLGQGLEFLIYFQGNSAPDKSGLPSDRFSAERTGGSVSTLTIQRTQQEDSAVYLCASSLSGEVEQYFGPGTRLTVT.

The V gene is TRBV28, the J gene TRBJ1-5; unclear D gene. This CDR3 is 16 amino acids long. The ends were cut back, 5 bases at V and 6 bases at J, with 20 bases in the middle. Germline V gene data show CDR1 as MDHEN and CDR2 as SYDVKM. Written as DNA, the CDR3 is TGTGCCAGCAGTCCCACAAGTCTAGGGATAGGTCAGCCCCAGCATTTT. Translated: CASSPTSLGIGQPQHF.

In its sample, this clonotype was seen many times. The gene calls are TRBV6-1 and TRBJ2-2; 8 positions match TRBD1. The CDR3 has 17 amino acids. With 5 bases clipped from V and 6 bases from J, the junction kept 14 bases outside the gene matches. Germline lookup yields CDR1 MNHNS and CDR2 SASEGT. The CDR3 nucleotides are TGTGCCAGCAGTACAAAACGACCCCAGGGGGCGGCCGGGGAGCTGTTTTTT. The encoded protein is CASSTKRPQGAAGELFF.

The CDR3 spells CASTRRASSYNGEQFF. The CDR3 DNA sequence: TGTGCCAGCACCCGGCGCGCCAGCTCCTACAATGGTGAGCAGTTCTTC. This chain uses TRBV7-2 with TRBJ2-1; D is unclear. Germline CDR1 reads SGHTA; CDR2 reads FQGNSA. CDR3 size: 16 residues. With 7 bases removed from V and 9 bases from J, the gap between germline ends came to 25 bases.

This clonotype was recorded many times. This rearrangement joins TRBV5-1 to TRBJ1-5; 9 bases are a match to TRBD1. In germline, CDR1 is SGHRS, CDR2 YFSETQ. The CDR3 is 13 amino acids. Unmatched junction bases numbered 1, after V lost 3 bases and J lost 6 bases. CDR3 in DNA: TGCGCCAGCAGCTGGGGACAGGGTCAGCCCCAGCATTTT. The encoded protein is CASSWGQGQPQHF.

The rearrangement joins TRBV12-3 or TRBV12-4 to TRBJ1-4; TRBD1 matches 8 bases. This CDR3 is 13 amino acids long. The junction had 7 bases not matched to a gene; V was cut back by 5 bases and J by 11 bases. CDR3 nucleotides: TGTGCCAGCAGTCCCCTGGACAGGGAGAAACTGTTTTTT. Translated, it gives CASSPLDREKLFF.

This clonotype was detected only a few times. This sequence joins TRBV28 and TRBJ2-3; a weak D match, TRBD2 (6 bases). Trimming left V 6 bases short and J 5 bases short, with 18 bases between. Germline V gives CDR1 MDHEN, CDR2 SYDVKM. The CDR3 extends over 15 amino acids. CDR3 region: CASRGLGGPGDTQYF. The CDR3 DNA follows: TGTGCCAGCAGAGGGTTGGGGGGTCCAGGAGATACGCAGTATTTT.

This clonotype was counted ten times or more. The J gene is TRBJ2-7, the V gene TRBV10-3, with 10 nucleotides matching TRBD2. CDR1 and CDR2 from the germline V gene are ENHRY and SYGVKD. CDR3 length: 14 residues. With 2 bases clipped from V and 5 bases from J, the junction kept 3 bases outside the gene matches. CDR3 sequence reads: CAISEVAGGHEQYF. The CDR3 DNA reads as TGTGCCATCAGTGAGGTAGCGGGAGGCCACGAGCAGTACTTC.

This chain connects TRBV6-1 to TRBJ1-2; tentative D call: TRBD1 (5 bases). V lost 6 bases and J lost 3, with 14 bases in between. This CDR3 region has 14 residues. The germline V gene has CDR1 MNHNS and CDR2 SASEGT. This CDR3 is CASSLPTGDYGYTF. CDR3 coding DNA: TGTGCCAGCAGCCTACCCACAGGAGACTATGGCTACACCTTC.

The CDR3 coding sequence is TGTGCCAGCAGCGCCGCTAGCGGGAGGGCCAAAGGTGAGCAGTTCTTC. It codes for CASSAASGRAKGEQFF. The gene calls are TRBV7-8 and TRBJ2-1; the match to TRBD2 covers 12 bases. Germline CDR1 SGHVS, CDR2 FQNEAQ. The CDR3 length is 16 residues. V shed 5 bases, J shed 9 bases, and the junction held 11 bases outside the gene matches. The full variable domain, its missing parts supplied by reference TRBV7-8 and TRBJ2-1, is GAGVSQSPRYKVAKRGQDVALRCDPISGHVSLFWYQQALGQGPEFLTYFQNEAQLDKSGLPSDRFFAERPEGSVSTLKIQRTQQEDSAVYLCASSAASGRAKGEQFFGPGTRLTVL.

At least ten counts were recorded for this clonotype. V gene TRBV2 combines with J gene TRBJ1-6; 7 bases line up with TRBD1. With V trimmed by 6 bases and J by 7 bases, 12 bases remained unmatched. This CDR3 comprises 16 residues. Germline V gives CDR1 SNHLY, CDR2 FYNNEI. The CDR3 region has the DNA TGTGCCAGCAGGACCCGCTTACAGGGGCAGAATTCACCCCTCCACTTT. Protein: CASRTRLQGQNSPLHF.

The rearrangement uses TRBV28 and TRBJ2-7, with 10 positions matching TRBD2. Germline V lookup: CDR1 MDHEN, CDR2 SYDVKM. V was pared by 5 bases and J by 0 bases, with 13 bases of the junction left unmatched. The CDR3 runs 18 residues. The CDR3 nucleotides read TGTGCCAGCAGTCCCCTCCCTCGGACTAGCGGTTACTCCTACGAGCAGTACTTC. This encodes CASSPLPRTSGYSYEQYF.

This clonotype was recorded many times. The J gene is TRBJ2-2, the V gene TRBV28; a weak D match, TRBD1 (6 bases). The CDR3 is made up of 15 amino acids. CDR1 is MDHEN and CDR2 is SYDVKM in the germline V gene. Trimming left V 6 bases short and J 1 base short, with 12 bases between. As DNA, the CDR3 is TGTGCCAGCAGAATAGAACAGGGGAACACCGGGGAGCTGTTTTTT. Translating it yields CASRIEQGNTGELFF.

The rearrangement links TRBV2 to TRBJ2-5; D gene ambiguous. The CDR3 is made up of 13 amino acids. The V end was cut by 6 bases, the J end by 4 bases, with 12 bases between. Germline V lookup: CDR1 SNHLY, CDR2 FYNNEI. The CDR3 coding sequence is TGTGCCAGCAGGGGCGGCCTTAGAGAGACCCAGTACTTC. Amino acid sequence: CASRGGLRETQYF.

This clonotype was seen a handful of times. V and J are TRBV24-1 and TRBJ2-3, with D possibly matching TRBD1 (6 bases). The ends were cut back, 6 bases at V and 4 bases at J, with 19 bases in the middle. CDR3 length: 16 residues. CDR1 and CDR2 from the germline V gene are KGHDR and SFDVKD. CDR3 coding DNA: TGTGCCACCAGTCTCAGGGGACGGGGATTCGCAGATACGCAGTATTTT. This translates into CATSLRGRGFADTQYF.

The J gene is TRBJ2-2, the V gene TRBV6-5, with TRBD2 identical over 10 bases. Trimming cost V 4 bases and J 5 bases; bases outside gene matches: 10. The CDR3 runs to 17 residues. The V gene's germline CDR1 is MNHEY and CDR2 SVGAGI. CDR3 sequence: CASSFYGLAGVTGELFF. Written as DNA, the CDR3 is TGTGCCAGCAGTTTTTATGGGCTAGCGGGAGTAACCGGGGAGCTGTTTTTT.

Only a few counts were recorded for this clonotype. The chain recombines TRBV28 with TRBJ2-3; D may be TRBD2 (6 bases). The CDR3 sequence is 15 residues long. Trimming removed 6 bases at V and 2 bases at J, with 15 bases between. Germline lookup yields CDR1 MDHEN and CDR2 SYDVKM. The CDR3 is CASRSGGPNTDTQYF. The DNA of the CDR3 is TGTGCCAGCAGGTCCGGGGGTCCTAACACAGATACGCAGTATTTT.

This clonotype has a count of ten or more. The V and J genes are TRBV7-8 and TRBJ2-2; 10 bases match TRBD2. Looked up from germline, CDR1 is SGHVS and CDR2 is FQNEAQ. The length of the CDR3 is 17 residues. V shed 5 bases and J 0 bases; nucleotides not matched to a gene: 6. In DNA, the CDR3 is TGTGCCAGCAGCCGACGGACTAGCGGAACGAACACCGGGGAGCTGTTTTTT. Its translation is CASSRRTSGTNTGELFF.